This T cell receptor (beta chain) emerged from a study of shared clonotypes between healthy human individuals. Across the study: The study used three CD4 naive, three CD4 memory, two CD8 naive and one CD8 memory plate per donor. Notes on the study in general: Relative to memory subsets, naive subsets generally showed larger estimated richness.

The CDR3 totals 15 residues. The J segment lost 7 bases and the V segment lost 2 bases, leaving 5 bases of the junction unmatched. Germline values: CDR1 SGHRS, CDR2 YFSETQ. Assay: immunoSEQ multiplex PCR; the TCRdb copy retains only in-frame clones and omits some. The sample holds about 2.4 million clones, around 90% seen once. As to this clone: Antigen unknown.

The TCR sequence derives from a man aged 18 to 29 in good health. Material for sequencing was naive CD4+ T cells sorted from blood. This sample's subset: CD45RA+ positively selected. This chain links TRBV5-1 with TRBJ2-1; the match to TRBD1 covers 11 bases. The CDR3 DNA follows: TGCGCCAGCAGCTTTGGACAGGGGGCAGGAAATGAGCAGTTCTTC. It translates to CASSFGQGAGNEQFF.